The present TCR beta chain was sequenced within a study of long-term antiretroviral therapy in people with HIV. This CDR3 comprises 15 residues. The germline CDR1 and CDR2 sequences are KGHSH and LQKENI. The V gene lost 4 bases and the J gene lost 2 bases, with 11 bases spanning the gap. As concerns this clone: Its specificity is not known.

PBMC samples from each donor numbered at least one pre-ART and at least two post-ART. A v3.0 immunoSEQ assay was performed at survey level. A per-sample goal of roughly 35,000-55,000 T-cell genomes was targeted by sequencing. Assay: immunoSEQ multiplex PCR; the TCRdb copy retains only in-frame clones and omits some. The sample yields almost 30,000 clones, over 80% seen once. General study findings and limits: Older ART regimens may have been in use when blood was drawn between the mid-2000s and the late 2010s. Repertoires in HIV (unlike those of controls) had narrower CDR3 length ranges.

Specimen: unsorted PBMCs, collected 3.2 years before starting antiretroviral therapy. The chain links TRBV18 to TRBJ1-4; D unclear. This clonotype was sampled from a man in his fifties with HIV. The CDR3 coding sequence is TGTGCCAGCTCACGCCTGGGTAGGACTAATGAAAAACTGTTTTTT. Encoded protein: CASSRLGRTNEKLFF.